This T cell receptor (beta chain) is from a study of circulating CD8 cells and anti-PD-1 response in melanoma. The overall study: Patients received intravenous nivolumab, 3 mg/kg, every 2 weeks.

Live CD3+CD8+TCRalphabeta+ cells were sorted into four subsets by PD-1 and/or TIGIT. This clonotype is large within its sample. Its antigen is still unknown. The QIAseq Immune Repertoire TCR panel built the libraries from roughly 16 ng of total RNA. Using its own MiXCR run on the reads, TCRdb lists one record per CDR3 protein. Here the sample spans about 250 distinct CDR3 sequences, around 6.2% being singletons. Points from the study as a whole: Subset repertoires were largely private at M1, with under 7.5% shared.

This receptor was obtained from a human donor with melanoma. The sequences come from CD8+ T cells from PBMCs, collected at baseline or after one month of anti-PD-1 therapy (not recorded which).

This CDR3 reads CASSLGRIPYNEQFF. The CDR3 DNA sequence: TGTGCCAGCAGCTTAGGGCGGATCCCCTACAATGAGCAGTTCTTC. The rearrangement links TRBV11-2 to TRBJ2-1; D gene unclear. The V gene lost 1 base and the J gene lost 2 bases, with 9 bases spanning the gap. The germline V gene has CDR1 SGHAT and CDR2 FQNNGV. CDR3 length: 15 residues.